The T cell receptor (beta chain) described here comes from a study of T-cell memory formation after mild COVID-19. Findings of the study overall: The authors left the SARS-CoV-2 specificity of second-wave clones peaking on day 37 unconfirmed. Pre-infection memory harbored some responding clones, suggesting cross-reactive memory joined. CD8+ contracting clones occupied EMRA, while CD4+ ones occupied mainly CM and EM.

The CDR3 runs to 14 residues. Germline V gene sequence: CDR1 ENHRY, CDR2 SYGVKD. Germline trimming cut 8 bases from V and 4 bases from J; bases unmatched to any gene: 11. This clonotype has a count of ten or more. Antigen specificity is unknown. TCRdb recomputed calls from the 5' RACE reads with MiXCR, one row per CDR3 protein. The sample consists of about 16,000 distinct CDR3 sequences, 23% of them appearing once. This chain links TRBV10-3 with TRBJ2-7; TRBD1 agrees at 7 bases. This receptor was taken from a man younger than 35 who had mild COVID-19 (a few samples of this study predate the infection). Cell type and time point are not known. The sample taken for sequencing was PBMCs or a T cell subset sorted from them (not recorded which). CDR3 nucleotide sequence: TGTGCCATCGGAGGACAGGTGGGGTATTACGAGCAGTACTTC. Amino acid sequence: CAIGGQVGYYEQYF.